These T cell receptor beta chains were read from a single sample in a study of PD-1 blockade in classical Hodgkin lymphoma. Here immunoSEQ multiplex PCR was the method, and the copy in TCRdb shows in-frame clones only, minus some. The sample carries 90,000 or so clones, 80% to 95% recorded once. The specimen was peripheral blood mononuclear cells (PBMCs), collected before the second cycle of nivolumab. The receptor source for this set is a human donor with classical Hodgkin lymphoma. Each CDR3 is given with its conserved first and last residue. A D gene is named only where the DNA matches it firmly. Some rows mark clone size as missing; the rest say once, few, many or name a class of expanded clone.

j_gene | d_gene | abundance | v_gene | CDR3nt | CDR3aa
TRBJ2-7 | . | . | TRBV29-1 | TGCAGCGCTGAGTACGGCTACGAGCAGTACTTC | CSAEYGYEQYF
TRBJ2-7 | TRBD1 | once | TRBV28 | TGTGCCAGCAGCAACGGGGACAGTTCCTACGAGCAGTACTTC | CASSNGDSSYEQYF
TRBJ1-2 | . | . | TRBV5-4 | TGTGCCAGCAGCCAAACAGGCTATGGCTACACCTTC | CASSQTGYGYTF
TRBJ1-4 | . | once | TRBV18 | TGTGCCAGCTCACATGGACAAGTAGAAGGTGGTGAAAAACTGTTTTTT | CASSHGQVEGGEKLFF
TRBJ2-1 | . | . | TRBV9 | TGTGCCAGCAGCGTAGAAGGCAGGGGCAGTGAGCAGTTCTTC | CASSVEGRGSEQFF
TRBJ2-3 | . | . | TRBV10-1 | TGCGCCAGCAGTGAGGGAGATGGACGCACAGATACGCAGTATTTT | CASSEGDGRTDTQYF
TRBJ1-2 | . | . | TRBV29-1 | TGCAGCGTTGAAGATCGGGGGTCCGACTATGGCTACACCTTC | CSVEDRGSDYGYTF
TRBJ1-4 | . | . | TRBV4-2 | TGTGCCAGCAGCCCTGGGACGGAGGCAACTAATGAAAAACTGTTTTTT | CASSPGTEATNEKLFF
TRBJ2-1 | . | . | TRBV27 | TGTGCCAGCAGTCCACGGGGCGATGGCTCCTACAATGAGCAGTTCTTC | CASSPRGDGSYNEQFF
TRBJ1-2 | . | once | TRBV27 | TGTGCCAGCAGTTCAAACTCAGGACGGAGACTACTCTATGGCTACACCTTC | CASSSNSGRRLLYGYTF
TRBJ1-1 | . | . | TRBV7-9 | TGTGCCAGCAGCTTAGAAGCTTTCTTT | CASSLEAFF
TRBJ2-7 | TRBD2 | . | TRBV11-2 | TGTGCCAGCAGCTTGTCCGGGACTAGGATTGGCGAGCAGTACTTC | CASSLSGTRIGEQYF
TRBJ2-7 | TRBD1 | . | TRBV28 | TGTGCCAGCAGTTCTAGCGTTCGTCGGACAGGGGGCTACGAGCAGTACTTC | CASSSSVRRTGGYEQYF
TRBJ2-7 | TRBD1 | . | TRBV28 | TGTGCCAGCAGTTTTACAGGGGATTACGAGCAGTACTTC | CASSFTGDYEQYF
TRBJ2-5 | . | . | TRBV6-1 | TGTGCCAGCAATCCCCGTGCGGAGACCCAGTACTTC | CASNPRAETQYF
TRBJ1-2 | TRBD1 | . | TRBV15 | TGTGCCACCAGGAGTCGAGGGGGCGATGGCTACACCTTC | CATRSRGGDGYTF